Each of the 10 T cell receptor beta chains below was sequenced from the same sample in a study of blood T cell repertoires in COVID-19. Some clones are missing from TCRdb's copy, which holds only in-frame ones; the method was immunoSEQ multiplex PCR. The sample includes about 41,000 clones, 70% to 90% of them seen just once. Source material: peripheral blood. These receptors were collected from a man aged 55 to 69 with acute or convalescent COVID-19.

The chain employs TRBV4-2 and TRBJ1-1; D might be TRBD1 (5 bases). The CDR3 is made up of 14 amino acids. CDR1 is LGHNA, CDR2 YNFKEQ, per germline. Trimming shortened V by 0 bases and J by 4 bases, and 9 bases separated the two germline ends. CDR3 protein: CASSQEGRGTEAFF. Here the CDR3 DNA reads TGTGCCAGCAGCCAAGAGGGGAGGGGCACTGAAGCTTTCTTT.

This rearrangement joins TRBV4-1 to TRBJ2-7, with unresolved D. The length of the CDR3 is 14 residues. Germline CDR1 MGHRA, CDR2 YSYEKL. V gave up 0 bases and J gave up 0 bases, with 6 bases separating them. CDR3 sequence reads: CASSQEISSYEQYF. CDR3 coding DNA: TGCGCCAGCAGCCAAGAGATCAGCTCCTACGAGCAGTACTTC.

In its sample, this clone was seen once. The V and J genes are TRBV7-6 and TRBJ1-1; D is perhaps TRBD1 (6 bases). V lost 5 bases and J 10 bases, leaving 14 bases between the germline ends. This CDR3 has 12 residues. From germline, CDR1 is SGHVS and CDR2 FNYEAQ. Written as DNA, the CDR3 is TGTGCCAGCAGCACAGGGACGGGCCGAGCTTTCTTT. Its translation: CASSTGTGRAFF.

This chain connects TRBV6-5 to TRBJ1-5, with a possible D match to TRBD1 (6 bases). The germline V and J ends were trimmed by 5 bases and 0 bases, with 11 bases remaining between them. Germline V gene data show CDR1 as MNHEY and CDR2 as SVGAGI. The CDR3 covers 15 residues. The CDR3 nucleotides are TGTGCCAGCAGTAAGCGACAGGATAGCAATCAGCCCCAGCATTTT. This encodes CASSKRQDSNQPQHF.

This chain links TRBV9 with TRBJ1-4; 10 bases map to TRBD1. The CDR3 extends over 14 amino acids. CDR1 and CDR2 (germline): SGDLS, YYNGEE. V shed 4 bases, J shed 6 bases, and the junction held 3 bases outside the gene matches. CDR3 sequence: CASSSGTGDEKLFF. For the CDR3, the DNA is TGTGCCAGCAGCTCCGGGACAGGGGATGAAAAACTGTTTTTT. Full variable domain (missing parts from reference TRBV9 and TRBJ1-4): DSGVTQTPKHLITATGQRVTLRCSPRSGDLSVYWYQQSLDQGLQFLIQYYNGEERAKGNILERFSAQQFPDLHSELNLSSLELGDSALYFCASSSGTGDEKLFFGSGTQLSVL.

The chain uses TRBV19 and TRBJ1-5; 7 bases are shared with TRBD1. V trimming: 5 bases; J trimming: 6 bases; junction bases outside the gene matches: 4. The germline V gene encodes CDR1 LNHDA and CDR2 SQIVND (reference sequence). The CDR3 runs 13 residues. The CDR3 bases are TGTGCCAGTAGTGACAGGGCGGGTCAGCCCCAGCATTTT. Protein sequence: CASSDRAGQPQHF.

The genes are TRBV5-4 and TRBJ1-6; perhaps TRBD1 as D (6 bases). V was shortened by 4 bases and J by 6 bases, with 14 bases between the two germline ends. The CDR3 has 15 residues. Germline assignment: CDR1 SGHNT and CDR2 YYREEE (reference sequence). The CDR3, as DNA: TGTGCCAGCAGCCTACAGGGTGCCCTTAATTCACCCCTCCACTTT. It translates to CASSLQGALNSPLHF.

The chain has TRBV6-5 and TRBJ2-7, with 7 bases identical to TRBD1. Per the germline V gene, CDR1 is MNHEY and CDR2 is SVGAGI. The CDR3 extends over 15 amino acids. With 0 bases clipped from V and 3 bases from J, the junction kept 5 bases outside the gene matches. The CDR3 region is CASSYSSPGGYEQYF. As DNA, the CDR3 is TGTGCCAGCAGTTACTCGAGCCCAGGGGGCTACGAGCAGTACTTC.

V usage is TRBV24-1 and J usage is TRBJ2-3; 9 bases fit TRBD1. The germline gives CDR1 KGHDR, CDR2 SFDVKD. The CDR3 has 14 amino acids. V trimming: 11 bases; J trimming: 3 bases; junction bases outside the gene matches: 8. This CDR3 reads CAIQTGGKTDTQYF. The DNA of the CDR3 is TGTGCCATCCAAACAGGGGGCAAGACAGATACGCAGTATTTT.

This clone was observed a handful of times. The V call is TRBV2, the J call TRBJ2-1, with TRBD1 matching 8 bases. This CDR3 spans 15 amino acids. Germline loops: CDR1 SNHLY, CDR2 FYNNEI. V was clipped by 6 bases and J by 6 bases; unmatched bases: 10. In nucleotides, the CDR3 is TGTGCCAGCAGGGACGACAGGGGCCTCAGCAATGAGCAGTTCTTC. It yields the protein CASRDDRGLSNEQFF.